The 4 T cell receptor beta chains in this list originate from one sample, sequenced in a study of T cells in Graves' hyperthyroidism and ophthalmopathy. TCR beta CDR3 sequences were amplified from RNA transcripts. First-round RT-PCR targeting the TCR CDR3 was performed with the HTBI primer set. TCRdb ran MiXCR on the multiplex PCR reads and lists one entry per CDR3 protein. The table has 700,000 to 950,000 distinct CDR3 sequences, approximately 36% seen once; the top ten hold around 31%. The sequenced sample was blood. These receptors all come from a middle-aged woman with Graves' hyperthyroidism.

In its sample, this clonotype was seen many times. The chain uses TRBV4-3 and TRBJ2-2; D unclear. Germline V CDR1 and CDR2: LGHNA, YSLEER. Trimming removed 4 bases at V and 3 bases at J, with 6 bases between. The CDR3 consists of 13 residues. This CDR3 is CASSRQHTGELFF. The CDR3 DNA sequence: TGCGCCAGCAGCCGTCAGCACACCGGGGAGCTGTTTTTT.

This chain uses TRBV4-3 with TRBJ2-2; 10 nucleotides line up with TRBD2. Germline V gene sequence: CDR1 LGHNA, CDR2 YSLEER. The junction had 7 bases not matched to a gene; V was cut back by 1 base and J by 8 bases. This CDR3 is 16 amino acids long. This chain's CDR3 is CASSQVAGGLTGELFF. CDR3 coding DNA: TGCGCCAGCAGCCAAGTAGCGGGAGGTCTTACTGGGGAGCTGTTTTTT.

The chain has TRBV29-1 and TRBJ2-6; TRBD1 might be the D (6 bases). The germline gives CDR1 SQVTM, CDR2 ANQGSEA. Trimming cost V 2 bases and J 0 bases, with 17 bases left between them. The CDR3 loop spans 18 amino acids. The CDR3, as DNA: TGCAGCGTTGAAATCCGTGGGGGCAAGAGCTCTGGGGCCAACGTCCTGACTTTC. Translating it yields CSVEIRGGKSSGANVLTF.

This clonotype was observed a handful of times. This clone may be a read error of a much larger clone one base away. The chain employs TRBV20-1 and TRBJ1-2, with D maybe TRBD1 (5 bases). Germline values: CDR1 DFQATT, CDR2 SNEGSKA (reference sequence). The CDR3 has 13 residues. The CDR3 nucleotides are TGCAGTGCTAGTCAGGGAATGAACTATGGCTACGCCTTC. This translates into CSASQGMNYGYAF.